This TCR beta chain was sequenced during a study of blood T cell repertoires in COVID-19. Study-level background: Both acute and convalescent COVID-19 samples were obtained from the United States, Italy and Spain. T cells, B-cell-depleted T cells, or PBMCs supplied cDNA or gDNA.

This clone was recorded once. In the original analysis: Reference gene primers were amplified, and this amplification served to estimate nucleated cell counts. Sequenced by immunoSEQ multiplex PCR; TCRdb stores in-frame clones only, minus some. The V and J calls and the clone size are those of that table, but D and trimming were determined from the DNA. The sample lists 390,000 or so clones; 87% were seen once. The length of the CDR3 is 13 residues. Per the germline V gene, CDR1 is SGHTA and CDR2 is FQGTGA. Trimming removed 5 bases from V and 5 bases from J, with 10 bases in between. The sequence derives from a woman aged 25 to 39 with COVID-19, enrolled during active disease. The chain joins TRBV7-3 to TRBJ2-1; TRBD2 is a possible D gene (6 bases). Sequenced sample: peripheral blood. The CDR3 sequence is CASSGGLHNEQFF. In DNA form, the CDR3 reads TGTGCCAGCAGCGGGGGACTCCACAATGAGCAGTTCTTC.